This TCR beta chain was profiled in a study of blood T cells in healthy people across ages. For the second PCR, which ran for roughly 7 to 11 cycles, a sample-barcoded 5' primer and a J-beta primer mix were used. TCRdb recomputed calls from the 5' RACE reads with MiXCR, one row per CDR3 protein. Found here are approximately 800,000 distinct CDR3 sequences, less than 80% of them singletons; the top ten hold roughly 25%. The ends lost 2 bases at V and 3 bases at J; junction bases unmatched: 9. CDR1 and CDR2 (germline): SGHVS, FQNEAQ. The CDR3 covers 17 residues. This clonotype was obtained from a man aged 25 to 40 in good health. The sequencing sample was made of blood. The V and J genes are TRBV7-8 and TRBJ2-3, with TRBD1 matching 9 bases. The CDR3 region has the DNA TGTGCCAGCAGCTTACGGGGGTTGGGACAGGGAACAGATACGCAGTATTTT. It codes for CASSLRGLGQGTDTQYF.